Reported below is one T cell receptor beta chain. The sample is drawn from a study of shared clonotypes between healthy human individuals. The CDR3 totals 16 residues. Per the germline V gene, CDR1 is KGHSH and CDR2 is LQKENI. Trimming took off 1 base at V and 0 bases at J, with 11 bases between the two ends. Sequencing was performed with immunoSEQ multiplex PCR; in TCRdb, only in-frame clones are kept and a portion is missing. The sample consists of 750,000 to 1,000,000 clones, 80% to 95% of them appearing once. Naive CD8 cells, CD45RO-negative and positively selected for CCR7, excluded terminally differentiated effector memory CD45RA+ cells.

This sequence originates from a man aged 25 to 45 in good health. The sample was naive CD8+ T cells sorted from blood. The genes are TRBV18 and TRBJ2-3; tentative D call: TRBD2 (6 bases). The DNA for the CDR3 is TGTGCCAGCTCACCACTGGGCGGGGTCAGCACAGATACGCAGTATTTT. Translated, it gives CASSPLGGVSTDTQYF.